A selection of T cell receptor beta chains follows, all from one sample in a study of blood T cell repertoires in COVID-19. Sequencing was performed with immunoSEQ multiplex PCR; in TCRdb, only in-frame clones are kept and a portion is missing. The sample comprises tens of thousands of clones, around four fifths of which are singletons, and roughly 6.2% rests with the top ten. The material sequenced was peripheral blood. These receptors all come from a woman aged 80 or over with acute or convalescent COVID-19. CDR3s include the opening cysteine and the closing phenylalanine or tryptophan. A D gene is named only where the DNA matches it firmly. A clone size is listed for some rows: how often the clone was seen (once, few, many), or a class if it is expanded.

v_call: TRBV30; d_call: -; j_call: TRBJ1-5; clone_size: once; cdr3_aa: CAWSPGGFGQPQHF; cdr3_nt: TGTGCCTGGAGCCCGGGGGGGTTCGGGCAGCCCCAGCATTTT
v_call: TRBV6-5; d_call: TRBD1; j_call: TRBJ1-2; clone_size: -; cdr3_aa: CASRETGRVRGYTF; cdr3_nt: TGTGCCAGCAGGGAGACAGGGCGGGTGAGGGGCTACACCTTC
v_call: TRBV15; d_call: -; j_call: TRBJ1-4; clone_size: -; cdr3_aa: CATSRERRGGLFF; cdr3_nt: TGTGCCACCAGCAGAGAACGGCGGGGAGGACTGTTTTTT
v_call: TRBV5-4; d_call: -; j_call: TRBJ2-1; clone_size: -; cdr3_aa: CASSLGGSSNEQFF; cdr3_nt: TGTGCCAGCAGCTTGGGAGGAAGTTCCAATGAGCAGTTCTTC
v_call: TRBV3-1/TRBV3-2; d_call: TRBD1; j_call: TRBJ2-7; clone_size: -; cdr3_aa: CASTRQGSEQYF; cdr3_nt: TGTGCCAGCACCAGACAGGGGAGCGAGCAGTACTTC
v_call: TRBV5-1; d_call: -; j_call: TRBJ1-5; clone_size: -; cdr3_aa: CASSLMVGQPQHF; cdr3_nt: TGCGCCAGCAGCTTGATGGTCGGTCAGCCCCAGCATTTT
v_call: TRBV5-1; d_call: -; j_call: TRBJ2-3; clone_size: -; cdr3_aa: CASSSEGRSVTDTQYF; cdr3_nt: TGCGCCAGCAGCTCGGAGGGGAGGAGCGTCACAGATACGCAGTATTTT
v_call: TRBV5-1; d_call: -; j_call: TRBJ1-3; clone_size: -; cdr3_aa: CASRAGLSGNTIYF; cdr3_nt: TGCGCCAGCAGAGCGGGGCTATCTGGAAACACCATATATTTT
v_call: TRBV6-5; d_call: TRBD1; j_call: TRBJ2-7; clone_size: -; cdr3_aa: CASSYFRGQGYEQYF; cdr3_nt: TGTGCCAGCAGTTACTTTAGAGGACAGGGGTACGAGCAGTACTTC
v_call: TRBV19; d_call: TRBD1; j_call: TRBJ1-1; clone_size: -; cdr3_aa: CASSRPGQGLNTEAFF; cdr3_nt: TGTGCCAGTAGCCGCCCGGGACAGGGCCTGAACACTGAAGCTTTCTTT
v_call: TRBV2; d_call: TRBD1; j_call: TRBJ2-4; clone_size: few; cdr3_aa: CASSELTGGAEGIQYF; cdr3_nt: TGTGCCAGCAGTGAATTGACAGGGGGCGCGGAGGGCATTCAGTACTTC
v_call: TRBV9; d_call: -; j_call: TRBJ2-3; clone_size: -; cdr3_aa: CASSVDGLPDTQYF; cdr3_nt: TGTGCCAGCAGCGTAGATGGCCTGCCAGATACGCAGTATTTT
v_call: TRBV11-2; d_call: -; j_call: TRBJ1-1; clone_size: few; cdr3_aa: CASSLDRDTEAFF; cdr3_nt: TGTGCCAGCAGCTTAGATCGGGACACTGAAGCTTTCTTT
v_call: TRBV5-4; d_call: TRBD1; j_call: TRBJ2-2; clone_size: once; cdr3_aa: CASSGQGAETGELFF; cdr3_nt: TGTGCCAGCAGTGGACAGGGGGCGGAAACCGGGGAGCTGTTTTTT
v_call: TRBV27; d_call: TRBD2; j_call: TRBJ2-7; clone_size: -; cdr3_aa: CASSLKPLAGGGYEQYF; cdr3_nt: TGTGCCAGCAGTTTAAAACCCTTAGCGGGGGGCGGCTACGAGCAGTACTTC
v_call: TRBV29-1; d_call: -; j_call: TRBJ1-6; clone_size: -; cdr3_aa: CSVWGDSPLHF; cdr3_nt: TGCAGCGTTTGGGGGGATTCACCCCTCCACTTT
v_call: TRBV2; d_call: TRBD2; j_call: TRBJ2-1; clone_size: -; cdr3_aa: CASSQGLAGGENEQFF; cdr3_nt: TGTGCCAGCAGCCAAGGACTAGCGGGGGGTGAAAATGAGCAGTTCTTC
v_call: TRBV7-3; d_call: -; j_call: TRBJ1-3; clone_size: -; cdr3_aa: CASSLNGPGSSSGNTIYF; cdr3_nt: TGTGCCAGCAGCTTAAATGGGCCGGGGTCTTCCTCTGGAAACACCATATATTTT
v_call: TRBV6-5; d_call: TRBD1; j_call: TRBJ1-1; clone_size: -; cdr3_aa: CASSRQGRRNTEAFF; cdr3_nt: TGTGCCAGCAGCCGACAGGGGAGGAGGAACACTGAAGCTTTCTTT
v_call: TRBV7-9; d_call: TRBD1; j_call: TRBJ2-7; clone_size: -; cdr3_aa: CASSKDGTGVREQYF; cdr3_nt: TGTGCCAGCAGCAAAGACGGGACAGGGGTGAGGGAGCAGTACTTC
v_call: TRBV6-5; d_call: TRBD1; j_call: TRBJ1-6; clone_size: -; cdr3_aa: CASSFTGQNNSPLHF; cdr3_nt: TGTGCCAGCAGCTTTACGGGACAGAATAATTCACCCCTCCACTTT
v_call: TRBV5-1; d_call: TRBD1; j_call: TRBJ1-3; clone_size: -; cdr3_aa: CASTETDRGPGSGNTIYF; cdr3_nt: TGCGCCAGCACCGAAACGGACAGGGGCCCGGGCTCTGGAAACACCATATATTTT
v_call: TRBV15; d_call: -; j_call: TRBJ1-5; clone_size: -; cdr3_aa: CATSRDRAFLQPQHF; cdr3_nt: TGTGCCACCAGCAGAGATCGCGCTTTTCTTCAGCCCCAGCATTTT
v_call: TRBV27; d_call: TRBD1; j_call: TRBJ1-1; clone_size: once; cdr3_aa: CATAGGLEAFF; cdr3_nt: TGTGCCACTGCAGGGGGGCTTGAAGCTTTCTTT
v_call: TRBV6-5; d_call: TRBD1; j_call: TRBJ1-1; clone_size: -; cdr3_aa: CASSYSKGAQVTEAFF; cdr3_nt: TGTGCCAGCAGTTACTCGAAGGGGGCGCAGGTCACTGAAGCTTTCTTT
v_call: TRBV24-1; d_call: -; j_call: TRBJ2-1; clone_size: -; cdr3_aa: CATSRNEQFF; cdr3_nt: TGTGCCACCTCGAGAAATGAGCAGTTCTTC
v_call: TRBV19; d_call: TRBD1; j_call: TRBJ2-2; clone_size: -; cdr3_aa: CASSAGTGHTGELFF; cdr3_nt: TGTGCCAGTAGCGCCGGGACAGGGCACACCGGGGAGCTGTTTTTT
v_call: TRBV29-1; d_call: -; j_call: TRBJ1-1; clone_size: -; cdr3_aa: CSVSRGGSEKAFF; cdr3_nt: TGCAGCGTTTCAAGAGGCGGATCCGAAAAAGCTTTCTTT
v_call: TRBV9; d_call: TRBD1; j_call: TRBJ2-2; clone_size: -; cdr3_aa: CASAGGANTGELFF; cdr3_nt: TGTGCCAGCGCAGGGGGCGCTAACACCGGGGAGCTGTTTTTT
v_call: TRBV12-3/TRBV12-4; d_call: TRBD1; j_call: TRBJ1-3; clone_size: -; cdr3_aa: CASIRGLGNTIYF; cdr3_nt: TGTGCCAGCATTAGGGGGCTTGGAAACACCATATATTTT
v_call: TRBV3-1/TRBV3-2; d_call: TRBD2; j_call: TRBJ2-1; clone_size: once; cdr3_aa: CASSLSGGASSYNEQFF; cdr3_nt: TGTGCCAGCAGCCTTAGCGGGGGGGCGAGCTCCTACAATGAGCAGTTCTTC
v_call: TRBV12-5; d_call: TRBD2; j_call: TRBJ2-5; clone_size: -; cdr3_aa: CASGLRSASGDRFGETQYF; cdr3_nt: TGTGCTAGTGGTTTGCGGTCGGCTAGCGGGGACCGATTTGGAGAGACCCAGTACTTC
v_call: TRBV2; d_call: TRBD1; j_call: TRBJ1-1; clone_size: few; cdr3_aa: CASRPNQGASTEAFF; cdr3_nt: TGTGCCAGCAGGCCTAACCAGGGGGCAAGCACTGAAGCTTTCTTT
v_call: TRBV7-3; d_call: -; j_call: TRBJ1-4; clone_size: -; cdr3_aa: CASSSAAREKLFF; cdr3_nt: TGTGCCAGCAGCTCTGCGGCGAGGGAAAAACTGTTTTTT
v_call: TRBV2; d_call: -; j_call: TRBJ2-3; clone_size: -; cdr3_aa: CASSEPKGDTDTQYF; cdr3_nt: TGTGCCAGCAGTGAACCGAAGGGAGACACAGATACGCAGTATTTT
v_call: TRBV19; d_call: TRBD2; j_call: TRBJ2-2; clone_size: -; cdr3_aa: CASSIGGVNTGELFF; cdr3_nt: TGTGCCAGTAGCATTGGGGGGGTGAACACCGGGGAGCTGTTTTTT
v_call: TRBV18; d_call: TRBD2; j_call: TRBJ2-1; clone_size: -; cdr3_aa: CASSPQASGGPIYNEQFF; cdr3_nt: TGTGCCAGCTCACCACAGGCTAGCGGGGGGCCAATCTACAATGAGCAGTTCTTC
v_call: TRBV5-4; d_call: TRBD1; j_call: TRBJ1-2; clone_size: -; cdr3_aa: CASSPGGTGSLHYGYTF; cdr3_nt: TGTGCCAGCAGCCCTGGGGGGACAGGCAGCCTCCACTATGGCTACACCTTC
v_call: TRBV6-5; d_call: -; j_call: TRBJ1-6; clone_size: -; cdr3_aa: CASRDGQFYNSPLHF; cdr3_nt: TGTGCCAGCAGGGACGGACAGTTCTATAATTCACCCCTCCACTTT